The 9 T cell receptor beta chains presented below share a single source sample, sequenced in a study of blood T cell repertoires in COVID-19. Profiling relied on immunoSEQ multiplex PCR, and the TCRdb table lists in-frame clones only, not all of them. This sample has over 200,000 clones, with under 90% found just once. Sample: peripheral blood. The receptors derive from a man between 60 and 75 years old who had recovered from COVID-19.

DNA for the CDR3: TGTGCCAGCGGACAGGGGTACTACGAGCAGTACTTC. Protein product: CASGQGYYEQYF. The chain joins TRBV6-5 to TRBJ2-7; 9 positions match TRBD1. The CDR3 runs 12 residues. Unmatched junction bases numbered 2, after V lost 8 bases and J lost 3 bases. CDR1 is MNHEY and CDR2 is SVGAGI in the germline V gene.

The rearrangement uses TRBV3-1 (or the pseudogene TRBV3-2) and TRBJ2-5; 8 positions agree with TRBD2. Unmatched junction bases numbered 5, after V lost 1 base and J lost 4 bases. The CDR3 is made up of 15 amino acids. CDR1 is LGHDT, CDR2 YNNKEL, per germline (reference sequence). The CDR3 coding sequence is TGTGCCAGCAGCCAAGTAAGCGGGGGAGGAGAGACCCAGTACTTC. It is translated as CASSQVSGGGETQYF.

The table lists this clone with a few counts. V and J are TRBV6-2 or TRBV6-3 and TRBJ1-4; D may be TRBD1 (5 bases). CDR1 is MNHEY, CDR2 SVGEGT, per germline. The CDR3 totals 13 residues. Trimming pared 0 bases from V and 14 bases from J, leaving 13 bases between. As DNA, the CDR3 is TGTGCCAGCAGTTACTCTAAGGCGGGACGCCTGTTTTTT. It specifies CASSYSKAGRLFF.

The chain carries TRBV27 and TRBJ2-2; no definite D call. The germline V and J ends were trimmed by 4 bases and 4 bases, with 10 bases remaining between them. Looked up from germline, CDR1 is MNHEY and CDR2 is SMNVEV (reference sequence). This CDR3 contains 14 residues. Here the CDR3 DNA reads TGTGCCAGCAGTTCCCTAGGATCCACCGGGGAGCTGTTTTTT. Translated: CASSSLGSTGELFF.

This rearrangement joins TRBV7-3 to TRBJ2-1; 16 bases line up with TRBD2. The junction had 6 bases not matched to a gene; V was cut back by 5 bases and J by 8 bases. The CDR3 is 16 residues long. Germline V gives CDR1 SGHTA, CDR2 FQGTGA. The CDR3 DNA is TGTGCCAGCAGCCCGGGACTAGCGGGGGGGCACTATGAGCAGTTCTTC. Translated: CASSPGLAGGHYEQFF.

This chain joins TRBV4-1 and TRBJ1-4; 8 bases are a match to TRBD1. The CDR3 totals 16 residues. Germline V gene sequence: CDR1 MGHRA, CDR2 YSYEKL. J was trimmed by 6 bases and V by 0 bases; bases with no gene match: 6. Here the CDR3 DNA reads TGCGCCAGCAGCCAAGAGAGGACAGGGTTGTATGAAAAACTGTTTTTT. Amino acids: CASSQERTGLYEKLFF.

The V gene is TRBV21-1, the J gene TRBJ1-6; the table's D call TRBD1 went unverified against the DNA. TRBV21-1 is flagged as a pseudogene. This CDR3 is 16 amino acids long. CDR3 bases: TGTGCCAGCAGCAAACCCGGGACAGCGTATAATTCACCCCTCCACTTT. It specifies CASSKPGTAYNSPLHF.

The V gene is TRBV7-2, the J gene TRBJ1-4; possible D gene TRBD1, 5 bases. The ends were cut back, 5 bases at V and 4 bases at J, with 17 bases in the middle. The CDR3 contains 16 residues. Germline CDR1 and CDR2: SGHTA and FQGNSA. CDR3 coding DNA: TGTGCCAGCAGCCCAAGCTTGGGGCTGGTTAATGAAAAACTGTTTTTT. Amino acid sequence: CASSPSLGLVNEKLFF.

The chain employs TRBV3-1 (or the pseudogene TRBV3-2) and TRBJ1-1; D call uncertain. CDR1 and CDR2 (germline): LGHDT, YNNKEL (reference sequence). The V end lost 0 bases, the J end lost 2 bases, and 10 bases lay between the germline ends. The CDR3 totals 15 residues. Here the CDR3 reads CASSQEGGFNTEAFF. CDR3 coding DNA: TGTGCCAGCAGCCAAGAAGGAGGTTTCAACACTGAAGCTTTCTTT.